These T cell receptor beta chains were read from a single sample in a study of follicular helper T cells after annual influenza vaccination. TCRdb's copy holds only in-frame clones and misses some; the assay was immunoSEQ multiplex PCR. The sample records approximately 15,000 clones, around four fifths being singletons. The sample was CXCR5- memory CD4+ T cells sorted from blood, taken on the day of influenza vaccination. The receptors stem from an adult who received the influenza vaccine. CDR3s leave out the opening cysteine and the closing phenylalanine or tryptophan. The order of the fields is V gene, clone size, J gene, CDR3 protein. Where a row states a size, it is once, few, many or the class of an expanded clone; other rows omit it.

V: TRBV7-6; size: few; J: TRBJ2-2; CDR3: ASSGITGELF
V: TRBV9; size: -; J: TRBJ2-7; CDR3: ASSVGSGNAYYEQY
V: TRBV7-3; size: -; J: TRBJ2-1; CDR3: ASSDGGKRMDEQF
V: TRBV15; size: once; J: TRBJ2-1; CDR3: ATSGIYVGAGNEQF
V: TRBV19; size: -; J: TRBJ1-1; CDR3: ASIDVQGGFAEAF
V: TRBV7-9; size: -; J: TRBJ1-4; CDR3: AGGTAEKLF
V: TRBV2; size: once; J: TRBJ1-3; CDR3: ASREDPMAGNTIY
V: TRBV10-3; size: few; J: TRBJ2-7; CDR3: AISAPTGFYEQY
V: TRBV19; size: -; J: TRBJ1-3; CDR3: ASTKSGASGNTIY
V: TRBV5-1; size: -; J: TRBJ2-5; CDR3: ASSFSQETQY
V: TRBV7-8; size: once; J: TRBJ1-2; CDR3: ASSPLWTSIYYGYT
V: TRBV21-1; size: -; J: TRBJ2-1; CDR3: ASSNWGQGVYNEQF
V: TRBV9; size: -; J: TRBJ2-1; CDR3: ASSVGPGTGGNEQF
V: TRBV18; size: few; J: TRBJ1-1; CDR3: ASSPPAGQREAF
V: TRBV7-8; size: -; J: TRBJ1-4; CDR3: ASSLNEKLF
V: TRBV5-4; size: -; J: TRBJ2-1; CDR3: ASSLAGVGSSIEQF
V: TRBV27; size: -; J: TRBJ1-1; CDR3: ASSLTYSNTEAF
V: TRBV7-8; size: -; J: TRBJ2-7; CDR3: ASSFAGNEQY
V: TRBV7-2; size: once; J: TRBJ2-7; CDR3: ASSYNGGSSYEQY
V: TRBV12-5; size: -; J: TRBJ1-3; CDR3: ASGLVRASGNTIY
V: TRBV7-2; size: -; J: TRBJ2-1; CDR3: ASSLARNRLGNEQF
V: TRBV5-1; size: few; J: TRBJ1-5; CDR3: ASSLEGQPQH
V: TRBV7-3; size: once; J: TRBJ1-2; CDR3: ASSQGTGGSGYT
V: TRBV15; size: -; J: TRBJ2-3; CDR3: ATSRDLAGADTQY
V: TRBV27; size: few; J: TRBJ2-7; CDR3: ASRRTSSYEQY
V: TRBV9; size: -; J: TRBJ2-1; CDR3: ASSSTPGGPSYNEQF
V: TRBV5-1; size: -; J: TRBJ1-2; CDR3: ASSLAGVTNYGYT
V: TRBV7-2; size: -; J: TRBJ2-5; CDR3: ASSRSVETQY
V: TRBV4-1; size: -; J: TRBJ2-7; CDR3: ASSQGGTGVRVYEQY
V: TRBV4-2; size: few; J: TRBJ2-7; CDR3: ASSQAAGQTYEQY
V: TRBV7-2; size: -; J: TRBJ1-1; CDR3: ASSLGSGVAF
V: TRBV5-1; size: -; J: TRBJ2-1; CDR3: ASSLLERNEQF
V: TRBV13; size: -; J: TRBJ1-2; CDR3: ASSLLASGSPNYGYT